A single sample gave rise to the 7 T cell receptor beta chains below, sequenced in a study of T cells after yellow fever vaccination. Each CDR3 protein gets one entry after TCRdb re-called the 5' RACE reads with MiXCR. The sample includes 250,000 to 300,000 distinct CDR3 sequences, 10% to 15% of them seen just once. Sequencing used CD4+ T cells sorted from PBMCs, obtained 45 days after the yellow fever booster vaccination. The receptor source for this set is a man under 40 who received the YFV17D yellow fever vaccine.

This clonotype showed up just a few times. The chain recombines TRBV5-4 with TRBJ1-2, with D unresolved. The CDR3 contains 15 residues. The germline CDR1 and CDR2 sequences are SGHNT and YYREEE (reference sequence). V was shortened by 0 bases and J by 0 bases, with 9 bases between the two germline ends. The CDR3 spells CASSLGVHTNYGYTF. The CDR3 region has the DNA TGTGCCAGCAGCTTGGGAGTCCATACTAACTATGGCTACACCTTC. The whole variable domain, remainder taken from reference TRBV5-4 and TRBJ1-2, is ETGVTQSPTHLIKTRGQQVTLRCSSQSGHNTVSWYQQALGQGPQFIFQYYREEENGRGNFPPRFSGLQFPNYSSELNVNALELDDSALYLCASSLGVHTNYGYTFGSGTRLTVV.

The chain links TRBV7-2 to TRBJ2-1; D remains ambiguous. The germline V gene encodes CDR1 SGHTA and CDR2 FQGNSA. The CDR3 covers 14 residues. V dropped 1 base and J dropped 4 bases, with 8 bases sitting between them. DNA for the CDR3: TGTGCCAGCAGCTTAGTGCTCGGTTACAATGAGCAGTTCTTC. The encoded protein is CASSLVLGYNEQFF.

This clonotype was observed a handful of times. V is TRBV7-2 and J is TRBJ2-5; no firm D call. The V and J ends lost 4 bases and 8 bases respectively, with 11 bases between them. CDR1 SGHTA and CDR2 FQGNSA come from the germline V gene. CDR3 length: 12 residues. CDR3 amino acids: CASSSALLTQYF. CDR3 nucleotides: TGTGCCAGCAGCTCCGCCCTGTTAACCCAGTACTTC.

This clonotype was picked up a small number of times. CDR3 amino acids: CASSLDRGRETQYF. CDR3 nucleotide sequence: TGCGCCAGCAGCCTGGACAGGGGGCGGGAGACCCAGTACTTC. J is TRBJ2-5 and V is TRBV5-1, with TRBD1 matching over 11 bases. V lost 4 bases and J lost 5; bases outside the gene matches: 4. Per germline, CDR1 SGHRS and CDR2 YFSETQ. This CDR3 is built from 14 residues. Supplemented by reference TRBV5-1 and TRBJ2-5, the full variable domain reads KAGVTQTPRYLIKTRGQQVTLSCSPISGHRSVSWYQQTPGQGLQFLFEYFSETQRNKGNFPGRFSGRQFSNSRSEMNVSTLELGDSALYLCASSLDRGRETQYFGPGTRLLVL.

This clonotype has only a few counts. This chain joins TRBV10-3 and TRBJ2-5; D is perhaps TRBD1 (6 bases). CDR3 size: 11 residues. Germline-derived CDR1 and CDR2 are ENHRY and SYGVKD. V lost 11 bases and J 4 bases, leaving 11 bases between the germline ends. The CDR3 loop is CASLGAETQYF. In nucleotides, the CDR3 is TGTGCCTCGCTGGGGGCAGAGACCCAGTACTTC.

V and J are TRBV12-3 or TRBV12-4 and TRBJ2-7; D might be TRBD1 (5 bases). V was trimmed by 6 bases and J by 2 bases, leaving 11 bases between them. The CDR3 spans 13 residues. CDR3 sequence: CASSMTVTYEQYF. The CDR3 DNA is TGTGCCAGCAGCATGACAGTAACCTACGAGCAGTACTTC.

This chain joins TRBV6-6 and TRBJ2-2; no definite D call. This CDR3 has 11 amino acids. V was clipped by 8 bases and J by 6 bases, with 7 bases between them. Germline V CDR1 and CDR2: MNHNY, SVGAGI (reference sequence). CDR3 sequence reads: CASFDSGELFF. The CDR3 DNA reads TGTGCCAGCTTCGACTCCGGGGAGCTGTTTTTT.